This is a list of T cell receptor beta chains from one sample in a study of cytomegalovirus exposure and HLA in healthy donors. Generated by immunoSEQ multiplex PCR, the TCRdb table keeps only in-frame clones and is missing some. Of a few hundred thousand clones listed, about 82% are singletons. Input material: PBMCs. The receptors come from a man aged 25 to 40 in good health and CMV-seronegative. CDR3s include the opening cysteine and the closing phenylalanine or tryptophan. A D gene is named only where the DNA matches it firmly. The size entry is marked missing in some rows and otherwise reads once, few, many or a size class.

d_gene: NA
abundance: NA
j_gene: TRBJ2-5
v_gene: TRBV9
CDR3aa: CASSARGETQYF
CDR3nt: TGTGCCAGCAGCGCCCGAGGGGAGACCCAGTACTTC

d_gene: TRBD1
abundance: NA
j_gene: TRBJ1-6
v_gene: TRBV7-9
CDR3aa: CSSSANRGGYNSPLHF
CDR3nt: TGTTCCAGCAGCGCTAACAGGGGAGGATATAATTCACCCCTCCACTTT

d_gene: TRBD1
abundance: NA
j_gene: TRBJ2-7
v_gene: TRBV11-2
CDR3aa: CASSLKGTGNYEQYF
CDR3nt: TGTGCCAGCAGCTTAAAGGGGACAGGGAACTACGAGCAGTACTTC

d_gene: NA
abundance: NA
j_gene: TRBJ2-7
v_gene: TRBV28
CDR3aa: CASSWGDGPTAEQYF
CDR3nt: TGTGCCAGCAGTTGGGGGGACGGGCCGACCGCCGAGCAGTACTTC

d_gene: NA
abundance: many
j_gene: TRBJ1-2
v_gene: TRBV4-3
CDR3aa: CASSQGVTENYGYTF
CDR3nt: TGCGCCAGCAGCCAAGGGGTTACGGAGAACTATGGCTACACCTTC

d_gene: NA
abundance: NA
j_gene: TRBJ2-7
v_gene: TRBV18
CDR3aa: CASSPFGGTLEAHEQYF
CDR3nt: TGTGCCAGCTCACCATTCGGGGGAACTCTGGAGGCTCACGAGCAGTACTTC

d_gene: TRBD1
abundance: few
j_gene: TRBJ1-1
v_gene: TRBV7-3
CDR3aa: CASSLGTVANTEAFF
CDR3nt: TGTGCCAGCAGCTTGGGGACAGTGGCGAACACTGAAGCTTTCTTT

d_gene: NA
abundance: NA
j_gene: TRBJ2-2
v_gene: TRBV7-9
CDR3aa: CASSWEGGGNTGELFF
CDR3nt: TGTGCCAGCAGTTGGGAAGGAGGTGGGAACACCGGGGAGCTGTTTTTT

d_gene: TRBD1
abundance: NA
j_gene: TRBJ1-5
v_gene: TRBV9
CDR3aa: CASSPTGDNQPQHF
CDR3nt: TGTGCCAGCAGCCCCACAGGGGACAATCAGCCCCAGCATTTT

d_gene: TRBD1
abundance: NA
j_gene: TRBJ1-1
v_gene: TRBV2
CDR3aa: CASSSGQGAGNTEAFF
CDR3nt: TGTGCCAGCAGTTCCGGACAGGGGGCCGGGAACACTGAAGCTTTCTTT

d_gene: TRBD2
abundance: NA
j_gene: TRBJ2-3
v_gene: TRBV9
CDR3aa: CASSPDPGGGAATQYF
CDR3nt: TGTGCCAGCAGCCCGGACCCCGGCGGGGGGGCAGCTACGCAGTATTTT

d_gene: TRBD1
abundance: NA
j_gene: TRBJ2-7
v_gene: TRBV6-5
CDR3aa: CASSSPGQGAYEQYF
CDR3nt: TGTGCCAGCAGTTCTCCGGGACAGGGAGCCTACGAGCAGTACTTC

d_gene: TRBD1
abundance: NA
j_gene: TRBJ1-5
v_gene: TRBV2
CDR3aa: CASSENRGGSNQPQHF
CDR3nt: TGTGCCAGCAGTGAAAACAGGGGCGGCAGCAATCAGCCCCAGCATTTT

d_gene: TRBD2
abundance: NA
j_gene: TRBJ2-7
v_gene: TRBV14
CDR3aa: CASSPSGGFSYEQYF
CDR3nt: TGTGCCAGCAGCCCTAGCGGGGGCTTTTCCTACGAGCAGTACTTC

d_gene: TRBD2
abundance: NA
j_gene: TRBJ2-5
v_gene: TRBV7-2
CDR3aa: CASSLALAGGQETQYF
CDR3nt: TGTGCCAGCAGCTTAGCACTAGCGGGGGGACAAGAGACCCAGTACTTC

d_gene: TRBD2
abundance: NA
j_gene: TRBJ2-5
v_gene: TRBV7-9
CDR3aa: CASSSNLAGARETQYF
CDR3nt: TGTGCCAGCAGCTCAAACCTAGCGGGGGCAAGGGAGACCCAGTACTTC

d_gene: TRBD2
abundance: NA
j_gene: TRBJ2-7
v_gene: TRBV15
CDR3aa: CATSGTSGIYEQYF
CDR3nt: TGTGCCACCTCCGGGACTAGCGGAATCTACGAGCAGTACTTC

d_gene: NA
abundance: NA
j_gene: TRBJ2-1
v_gene: TRBV2
CDR3aa: CASSDSAGSYNEQFF
CDR3nt: TGTGCCAGCAGTGATTCGGCAGGGTCCTACAATGAGCAGTTCTTC

d_gene: NA
abundance: NA
j_gene: TRBJ1-6
v_gene: TRBV6-5
CDR3aa: CASRGTRGSPLHF
CDR3nt: TGTGCCAGCAGAGGGACCAGGGGTTCACCCCTCCACTTT

d_gene: NA
abundance: few
j_gene: TRBJ2-3
v_gene: TRBV15
CDR3aa: CATSTRTDITDTQYF
CDR3nt: TGTGCCACCAGCACCAGGACGGACATCACAGATACGCAGTATTTT

d_gene: TRBD2
abundance: NA
j_gene: TRBJ2-7
v_gene: TRBV27
CDR3aa: CASSLVPSGGAGHEQYF
CDR3nt: TGTGCCAGCAGTTTAGTACCTAGCGGGGGGGCCGGCCACGAGCAGTACTTC

d_gene: TRBD2
abundance: NA
j_gene: TRBJ2-7
v_gene: TRBV18
CDR3aa: CASSPRPRDSGGRIVEQYF
CDR3nt: TGTGCCAGCTCACCACGGCCCAGGGATAGCGGGGGGCGCATCGTCGAGCAGTACTTC

d_gene: NA
abundance: few
j_gene: TRBJ2-6
v_gene: TRBV28
CDR3aa: CASTGGAGSASGANVLTF
CDR3nt: TGTGCCAGCACAGGTGGGGCAGGGTCAGCCTCTGGGGCCAACGTCCTGACTTTC

d_gene: TRBD2
abundance: NA
j_gene: TRBJ2-1
v_gene: TRBV7-3
CDR3aa: CASSLNPSGGRNEQFF
CDR3nt: TGTGCCAGCAGCTTAAATCCTAGCGGGGGGAGAAATGAGCAGTTCTTC

d_gene: TRBD1
abundance: NA
j_gene: TRBJ2-1
v_gene: TRBV29-1
CDR3aa: CSVSDRGRYNEQFF
CDR3nt: TGCAGCGTGTCCGACAGGGGTCGCTACAATGAGCAGTTCTTC